The rows below give T cell receptor beta chains drawn from one sample of a study of blood T cell repertoires in COVID-19. TCRdb's table, derived via immunoSEQ multiplex PCR, lists solely in-frame clones and lacks some. The sample carries 70,000 to 80,000 clones, roughly nine tenths recorded once. The sequenced sample was peripheral blood. The receptors shown here come from a man aged 80 or over in a cohort sampled during active COVID-19. Each CDR3 is given without its conserved first and last residue. Each record gives: J gene, V gene, CDR3 protein.

j_call: TRBJ1-2
v_call: TRBV6-1
cdr3_aa: ASSEYNGHYT

j_call: TRBJ1-2
v_call: TRBV9
cdr3_aa: ASSGGSTGDEGYT

j_call: TRBJ1-2
v_call: TRBV5-1
cdr3_aa: ASSLAGGHQVRGYT

j_call: TRBJ1-5
v_call: TRBV10-3
cdr3_aa: AISTGTGNQPQH

j_call: TRBJ2-1
v_call: TRBV6-6
cdr3_aa: ASRQGSSYNEQF

j_call: TRBJ2-1
v_call: TRBV6-2/TRBV6-3
cdr3_aa: ASSYWDRVASGNEQF

j_call: TRBJ1-2
v_call: TRBV6-6
cdr3_aa: ASSRSGTGEFGYT

j_call: TRBJ2-5
v_call: TRBV27
cdr3_aa: ASSLYRKETQY

j_call: TRBJ2-3
v_call: TRBV7-2
cdr3_aa: ASSRRDSGGDTQY

j_call: TRBJ2-5
v_call: TRBV19
cdr3_aa: ASSISGGETQY

j_call: TRBJ1-2
v_call: TRBV11-1
cdr3_aa: ASSFRGPYGYT

j_call: TRBJ2-1
v_call: TRBV5-1
cdr3_aa: ASSLGLAGGTLHNEQF

j_call: TRBJ1-1
v_call: TRBV6-2/TRBV6-3
cdr3_aa: ASSYSRSAGGFEAF

j_call: TRBJ1-5
v_call: TRBV3-1/TRBV3-2
cdr3_aa: ASSQGTGNQPQH

j_call: TRBJ2-2
v_call: TRBV5-1
cdr3_aa: ASSQNTGELF

j_call: TRBJ2-3
v_call: TRBV5-6
cdr3_aa: ASSPSTDTQY

j_call: TRBJ2-4
v_call: TRBV5-6
cdr3_aa: ASSLVAGREY

j_call: TRBJ1-2
v_call: TRBV18
cdr3_aa: ASSPGQKPPGGYT

j_call: TRBJ1-3
v_call: TRBV7-6
cdr3_aa: ASSSREGTGGNTIY

j_call: TRBJ1-1
v_call: TRBV25-1
cdr3_aa: ASSAAQGNTEAF

j_call: TRBJ2-2
v_call: TRBV29-1
cdr3_aa: SVGTGANTGELF

j_call: TRBJ2-2
v_call: TRBV7-9
cdr3_aa: ASSSTGPGELF

j_call: TRBJ1-3
v_call: TRBV18
cdr3_aa: ASSPVVGAGNTIY